This record concerns one T cell receptor beta chain sequence. This sample is part of a study of blood T cell repertoires in COVID-19. Original processing notes: Nucleated cell counts were estimated from reference gene primer amplification. Only in-frame clones appear in the TCRdb table, and some are missing; sequencing was by immunoSEQ multiplex PCR. The DNA was the basis for D and trimming; V, J and clone size are from that table. The sample includes around 100,000 clones, roughly 81% of them seen just once. The CDR3 runs to 14 residues. The germline CDR1 and CDR2 sequences are MNHEY and SMNVEV (reference sequence). The J segment lost 3 bases and the V segment lost 5 bases, leaving 5 bases of the junction unmatched.

This TCR was sampled from a middle-aged man with acute or convalescent COVID-19. The sample comprised peripheral blood. The chain couples TRBV27 to TRBJ2-7; 9 bases line up with TRBD1. The CDR3 region has the DNA TGTGCCAGCAGTAGGGACAGGGATCTCTACGAGCAGTACTTC. Translating gives CASSRDRDLYEQYF.